This T cell receptor beta chain was documented in a study of CD8 T cells in Susac syndrome. This CDR3 spans 15 amino acids. V lost 3 bases to trimming and J lost 4 bases; unmatched junction nucleotides: 9. The V gene's germline CDR1 is MDHEN and CDR2 SYDVKM. RNA, at about 0.45 to 1 ug, was reverse transcribed with random hexamers. One entry per CDR3 protein, called by TCRdb with MiXCR from the immunoSEQ multiplex PCR reads. Among about 130,000 distinct CDR3 sequences, 90% to 95% were seen once, and the ten largest hold 0.25% to 0.35%. Sequences were obtained from CD8+ T cells from PBMCs. This receptor was taken from a human donor with multiple sclerosis. The genes are TRBV28 and TRBJ2-7; 7 bases fit TRBD1. CDR3 sequence: CASSLVWDSNYEQYF. CDR3 bases: TGTGCCAGCAGTTTGGTTTGGGACAGCAATTACGAGCAGTACTTC.